The rows below give T cell receptor beta chains drawn from one sample of a study of blood T cell repertoires in COVID-19. The protocol was immunoSEQ multiplex PCR, while the TCRdb copy is restricted to in-frame clones and leaves out a portion. The repertoire holds about 320,000 clones, with around 90% as singletons. The sequencing input was PBMCs or T cells enriched from blood (not recorded which). Receptor source: a man in his sixties who had recovered from COVID-19. Each CDR3 is given with its conserved first and last residue. A D gene is named only where the DNA matches it firmly. Some rows mark clone size as missing; the rest say once, few, many or name a class of expanded clone.

D gene: TRBD1; V gene: TRBV7-2; clone size: .; J gene: TRBJ1-2; CDR3 DNA: TGTGCCAGCAGCTTAAATGGACAGGCTAACTATGGCTACACCTTC; CDR3 protein: CASSLNGQANYGYTF
D gene: .; V gene: TRBV6-1; clone size: .; J gene: TRBJ1-3; CDR3 DNA: TGTGCCAGCAGTGAGGGGGGCTCTGGAAACACCATATATTTT; CDR3 protein: CASSEGGSGNTIYF
D gene: TRBD2; V gene: TRBV23-1; clone size: .; J gene: TRBJ2-5; CDR3 DNA: TGCGCCAGCAGTCAATCAATGGCTGTGGGCGGGAGGGTCCAAGAGACCCAGTACTTC; CDR3 protein: CASSQSMAVGGRVQETQYF
D gene: .; V gene: TRBV7-2; clone size: .; J gene: TRBJ2-1; CDR3 DNA: TGTGCCAGCAGCTCGAGCGTGCTAAGCTCCTACAATGAGCAGTTCTTC; CDR3 protein: CASSSSVLSSYNEQFF
D gene: .; V gene: TRBV19; clone size: .; J gene: TRBJ2-5; CDR3 DNA: TGTGCCAGTAGTATTCGGGGGACCGGGGAGACCCAGTACTTC; CDR3 protein: CASSIRGTGETQYF
D gene: .; V gene: TRBV5-1; clone size: few; J gene: TRBJ1-4; CDR3 DNA: TGCGCCAGCAGCTTACGGACTTCAACTAATGAAAAACTGTTTTTT; CDR3 protein: CASSLRTSTNEKLFF
D gene: TRBD1; V gene: TRBV10-3; clone size: once; J gene: TRBJ2-7; CDR3 DNA: TGTGCCATCAGTGAGGCGACAGGGGTAGGGCAGTACTTC; CDR3 protein: CAISEATGVGQYF
D gene: .; V gene: TRBV5-1; clone size: .; J gene: TRBJ2-7; CDR3 DNA: TGCGCCAGCAGCTTGGTCCCAGATTCCTACGAGCAGTACTTC; CDR3 protein: CASSLVPDSYEQYF
D gene: .; V gene: TRBV5-1; clone size: few; J gene: TRBJ2-6; CDR3 DNA: TGCGCCAGCAGCTCGCGGACAGGGGCCAACGTCCTGACTTTC; CDR3 protein: CASSSRTGANVLTF
D gene: .; V gene: TRBV6-5; clone size: .; J gene: TRBJ2-4; CDR3 DNA: TGTGCCAGCAGGGACGGGGAGAAGGACATTCAGTACTTC; CDR3 protein: CASRDGEKDIQYF
D gene: .; V gene: TRBV24-1; clone size: once; J gene: TRBJ1-2; CDR3 DNA: TGTGCCACCAGTGGCGCAGGGTCGGGTGGCTACACCTTC; CDR3 protein: CATSGAGSGGYTF
D gene: .; V gene: TRBV29-1; clone size: .; J gene: TRBJ2-3; CDR3 DNA: TGCAGCGTTTCCCAGCGGAGCACAGATACGCAGTATTTT; CDR3 protein: CSVSQRSTDTQYF
D gene: TRBD1; V gene: TRBV7-2; clone size: .; J gene: TRBJ2-5; CDR3 DNA: TGTGCCAGCAGCTTGGACAGGGTGGTAACAGAGACCCAGTACTTC; CDR3 protein: CASSLDRVVTETQYF
D gene: .; V gene: TRBV5-4; clone size: .; J gene: TRBJ1-1; CDR3 DNA: TGTGCCAGCAGCTTGGCAGGGAACACTGAAGCTTTCTTT; CDR3 protein: CASSLAGNTEAFF
D gene: TRBD1; V gene: TRBV2; clone size: .; J gene: TRBJ1-1; CDR3 DNA: TGTGCCGGACAACAGGGGTACACTGAAGCTTTCTTT; CDR3 protein: CAGQQGYTEAFF
D gene: TRBD2; V gene: TRBV6-4; clone size: .; J gene: TRBJ2-7; CDR3 DNA: TGTGCCAGCAGATTGGGACTAGCGGGAGCCTACGAGCAGTACTTC; CDR3 protein: CASRLGLAGAYEQYF
D gene: .; V gene: TRBV12-3/TRBV12-4; clone size: .; J gene: TRBJ2-5; CDR3 DNA: TGTGCCAGCAGTTTGTTTGGGGGGGAGACCCAGTACTTC; CDR3 protein: CASSLFGGETQYF
D gene: .; V gene: TRBV6-5; clone size: .; J gene: TRBJ1-2; CDR3 DNA: TGTGCCAGCAGCCCCGGGGGGCTCTATGGCTACACCTTC; CDR3 protein: CASSPGGLYGYTF
D gene: TRBD2; V gene: TRBV11-3; clone size: once; J gene: TRBJ2-7; CDR3 DNA: TGTGCCAGCAGCTTGAGTAGCGGGAGGAACTACGAGCAGTACTTC; CDR3 protein: CASSLSSGRNYEQYF
D gene: .; V gene: TRBV9; clone size: .; J gene: TRBJ2-3; CDR3 DNA: TGTGCCAGCAGCGCACATACAGATACGCAGTATTTT; CDR3 protein: CASSAHTDTQYF
D gene: TRBD2; V gene: TRBV7-9; clone size: .; J gene: TRBJ2-3; CDR3 DNA: TGTGCCAGCAGCTCAGGACTAGCGGGAGCTTCAGATACGCAGTATTTT; CDR3 protein: CASSSGLAGASDTQYF